The 20 T cell receptor beta chains listed next were all sequenced from one sample in a study of beta chain features in type 1 diabetes. Study results and limitations: Patients with Type 1 diabetes showed moderately but significantly shorter TCRB CDR3s in all four CD4+ subsets.

These TCRs are of unknown antigen specificity. The whole isolated RNA underwent reverse transcription, so sequencing captured expressed TCRB transcripts. Produced via immunoSEQ multiplex PCR; TCRdb's table is partial and in-frame only. The sample yields about 150,000 clones, under 13% seen once. What was sequenced was central memory CD4+ T cells from blood. The receptors come from a man aged 25-45 years with type 1 diabetes.

Remarks on this clone: The sample contains more than one DNA sequence encoding this CDR3. The chain combines TRBV5-4 with TRBJ2-3, with TRBD2 as a possible D gene (6 bases). There are 15 residues in the CDR3. V gave up 1 base and J gave up 0 bases, with 9 bases separating them. Germline assignment: CDR1 SGHNT and CDR2 YYREEE (reference sequence). CDR3 protein: CASSLYAGSTDTQYF. CDR3 DNA sequence: TGTGCCAGCAGCTTGTATGCGGGAAGCACAGATACGCAGTATTTT.

This clone was seen a handful of times. This chain links TRBV11-1 with TRBJ1-1, with D perhaps TRBD1 (6 bases). The CDR3 runs to 12 residues. With 3 bases removed from V and 6 bases from J, the gap between germline ends came to 8 bases. CDR1 and CDR2 (germline): SGHAT, FQDESV (reference sequence). CDR3 residues: CASSLGAPEAFF. The CDR3 DNA reads TGTGCCAGCAGCTTGGGGGCCCCTGAAGCTTTCTTT.

The chain joins TRBV10-3 to TRBJ2-2; TRBD1 aligns across 9 bases. In germline, CDR1 is ENHRY, CDR2 SYGVKD. There are 15 residues in the CDR3. Trimming cost V 3 bases and J 7 bases; bases outside gene matches: 6. Here the CDR3 reads CAISEGTGHGGELFF. The CDR3 nucleotides are TGTGCCATCAGTGAAGGGACAGGGCATGGCGGGGAGCTGTTTTTT.

Only a few counts were recorded for this clone. V gene TRBV30 combines with J gene TRBJ1-3; TRBD1 matches at 7 bases. This CDR3 has 16 residues. Germline trimming cut 4 bases from V and 0 bases from J; bases unmatched to any gene: 9. Germline CDR1 is GTSNPN and CDR2 is SVGIG (reference sequence). The CDR3, as DNA: TGTGCCTGGACTCCATTAGGGGGCATCTCTGGAAACACCATATATTTT. This codes for CAWTPLGGISGNTIYF.

In this sample, this clone turned up a few times. The chain couples TRBV11-1 to TRBJ2-1; TRBD2 matches 8 bases. The germline gives CDR1 SGHAT, CDR2 FQDESV (reference sequence). The CDR3 covers 15 residues. V trimming: 2 bases; J trimming: 3 bases; junction bases outside the gene matches: 3. CDR3 protein: CASSLTGGSYNEQFF. The CDR3 bases are TGTGCCAGCAGCTTAACGGGAGGGAGCTACAATGAGCAGTTCTTC.

J is TRBJ2-1 and V is TRBV29-1, with D perhaps matching TRBD1 (6 bases). The V gene's germline CDR1 is SQVTM and CDR2 ANQGSEA. Trimming left V 5 bases short and J 8 bases short, with 19 bases between. The CDR3 sequence is 14 residues long. CDR3 residues: CSVSEDSFQDEQFF. Here the CDR3 DNA reads TGCAGCGTTAGTGAGGACAGTTTTCAGGATGAGCAGTTCTTC.

The chain couples TRBV5-1 to TRBJ2-6; TRBD2 is a possible D gene (6 bases). Germline V gene data show CDR1 as SGHRS and CDR2 as YFSETQ. The CDR3 length is 17 residues. Trimming cost V 3 bases and J 0 bases, with 13 bases left between them. CDR3 nucleotide sequence: TGCGCCAGCAGCTCGGCTCGGGGGTACTCTGGGGCCAACGTCCTGACTTTC. Protein sequence: CASSSARGYSGANVLTF.

The V and J genes are TRBV7-3 and TRBJ2-1; D unresolved. Between the trimmed V and J ends, which lost 8 bases and 8 bases, there was a span of 4 bases. This CDR3 has 9 residues. Germline CDR1 and CDR2: SGHTA and FQGTGA. This CDR3 reads CASLYEQFF. DNA of the CDR3: TGTGCCAGCCTGTATGAGCAGTTCTTC.

This chain joins TRBV9 and TRBJ2-6, with D possibly TRBD1 on 6 matching bases. Germline V gene sequence: CDR1 SGDLS, CDR2 YYNGEE. The ends were cut back, 3 bases at V and 0 bases at J, with 13 bases in the middle. The CDR3 has 17 amino acids. The CDR3: CASSAGTPSSGANVLTF. For the CDR3, the DNA is TGTGCCAGCAGCGCCGGGACACCCTCCTCTGGGGCCAACGTCCTGACTTTC.

Only a few counts were recorded for this clone. The chain is built from TRBV5-6 and TRBJ2-3; D perhaps matches TRBD1 (6 bases). The CDR3 runs 14 residues. The ends were cut back, 3 bases at V and 6 bases at J, with 14 bases in the middle. Germline CDR1 SGHDT, CDR2 YYEEEE. The CDR3 protein is CASSSTGIWDTQYF. The CDR3 DNA reads as TGTGCCAGCAGCTCCACAGGGATCTGGGATACGCAGTATTTT.

The chain combines TRBV2 with TRBJ2-6, with a possible D match to TRBD2 (5 bases). Trimming took 7 bases from V and 0 from J, leaving 16 bases between them. The CDR3 runs to 17 residues. Germline lookup yields CDR1 SNHLY and CDR2 FYNNEI. The CDR3 sequence: CASKPRVGNSGANVLTF. For the CDR3, the DNA is TGTGCCAGCAAGCCGAGGGTGGGAAACTCTGGGGCCAACGTCCTGACTTTC.

The chain joins TRBV19 to TRBJ2-1; TRBD2 matches at 8 bases. The CDR3 consists of 16 residues. Germline trimming cut 1 base from V and 7 bases from J; bases unmatched to any gene: 9. Looked up from germline, CDR1 is LNHDA and CDR2 is SQIVND (reference sequence). The CDR3 loop reads CASSIATSGVWNEQFF. The DNA of the CDR3 is TGTGCCAGTAGTATAGCCACTAGCGGAGTCTGGAATGAGCAGTTCTTC.

The chain has TRBV25-1 and TRBJ2-7, with D perhaps TRBD1 (7 bases). The germline gives CDR1 MGHDK, CDR2 SYGVNS. The CDR3 runs to 13 residues. V was clipped by 2 bases and J by 7 bases, with 12 bases between them. This chain's CDR3 is CASSEEQGTEQYF. CDR3 nucleotides: TGTGCCAGCAGTGAAGAACAGGGGACTGAGCAGTACTTC.

The genes are TRBV6-1 and TRBJ2-5; tentative D call: TRBD2 (5 bases). The CDR3 is 15 residues long. V was trimmed by 8 bases and J by 5 bases, leaving 21 bases between them. Germline CDR1 and CDR2: MNHNS and SASEGT. Here the CDR3 DNA reads TGTGCCAGCCGAGGACTCATCCTTATGGGGGAGACCCAGTACTTC. Protein sequence: CASRGLILMGETQYF.

In its sample, this clone was seen many times. The chain couples TRBV29-1 to TRBJ2-7, with D perhaps matching TRBD1 (5 bases). The CDR3 sequence is 14 residues long. Germline CDR1 reads SQVTM; CDR2 reads ANQGSEA. Trimming removed 6 bases at V and 3 bases at J, with 18 bases between. CDR3 nucleotide sequence: TGCAGCGTCCTGGGTGGGGCCCTGGACTACGAGCAGTACTTC. This encodes CSVLGGALDYEQYF.

The chain links TRBV6-5 to TRBJ1-1; possibly TRBD1 for D (5 bases). There are 14 residues in the CDR3. The V and J ends lost 2 bases and 2 bases respectively, with 9 bases between them. Germline lookup yields CDR1 MNHEY and CDR2 SVGAGI. The CDR3 DNA reads as TGTGCCAGCAGTTACCTCGGGGGAAACACTGAAGCTTTCTTT. It translates to CASSYLGGNTEAFF.

V and J are TRBV9 and TRBJ2-1, with D perhaps TRBD2 (6 bases). V was cut by 4 bases and J by 4 bases, with 18 bases left in between. CDR3 size: 16 residues. Germline lookup yields CDR1 SGDLS and CDR2 YYNGEE. The CDR3 spells CASSPSPGTEYNEQFF. Written as DNA, the CDR3 is TGTGCCAGCAGCCCCTCTCCCGGGACTGAATACAATGAGCAGTTCTTC.

The genes are TRBV29-1 and TRBJ2-1; TRBD2 matches at 11 bases. Germline V CDR1 and CDR2: SQVTM, ANQGSEA. J gave up 9 bases and V 7 bases, and 8 bases lay outside the gene matches. The CDR3 is made up of 13 amino acids. The DNA for the CDR3 is TGCAGCGCCCCACTAGCGGGAGCTTTTGAGCAGTTCTTC. Protein: CSAPLAGAFEQFF.

The gene calls are TRBV4-3 and TRBJ2-2; the D is unclear. V gave up 0 bases and J gave up 5 bases, with 10 bases separating them. This CDR3 comprises 15 residues. CDR1 is LGHNA and CDR2 is YSLEER in the germline V gene. The CDR3 reads CASSQDVGRTGELFF. In DNA form, the CDR3 reads TGCGCCAGCAGCCAAGATGTAGGCAGGACCGGGGAGCTGTTTTTT.

The rearrangement links TRBV7-9 to TRBJ2-5; a weak D match, TRBD1 (6 bases). CDR3 length: 13 amino acids. V was clipped by 4 bases and J by 13 bases, with 19 bases between them. Germline CDR1 and CDR2: SEHNR and FQNEAQ (reference sequence). This CDR3 is CASSSGEQGVSYF. The CDR3, as DNA: TGTGCCAGCAGCTCCGGGGAACAGGGTGTGTCGTACTTC. Together with reference TRBV7-9 and TRBJ2-5, the CDR3 gives the full variable domain: DTGVSQNPRHKITKRGQNVTFRCDPISEHNRLYWYRQTLGQGPEFLTYFQNEAQLEKSRLLSDRFSAERPKGSFSTLEIQRTEQGDSAMYLCASSSGEQGVSYFGPGTRLLVL.